Described below is a single T cell receptor (beta chain) sequence and its context. As yet, its antigen is unknown. CDR3 length: 16 amino acids. Germline assignment: CDR1 DFQATT and CDR2 SNEGSKA (reference sequence). Deletions cut 3 bases from V and 5 bases from J, with 19 bases between. The sample belongs to a study of blood T cells in healthy people across ages. Study-wide points: Age showed a roughly linear inverse relationship with TCR beta diversity per million T cells.

Combining a sample-barcoded 5' primer with a J-beta primer mix, a second PCR ran for roughly 6 to 12 cycles. All cDNA molecules were each tagged by a template-switch adaptor with 12 random nucleotides. Each CDR3 protein is one row after TCRdb ran MiXCR on the 5' RACE reads. The top ten hold around 30% of the sample, which has hundreds of thousands of distinct CDR3 sequences, 40% to 45% seen once. This sequence was found in a man aged 80 or over in good health. The chain uses TRBV20-1 and TRBJ2-2; maybe TRBD1 (5 bases). Material for sequencing was blood. The CDR3 here is CSASPDRNFGTGELFF. DNA for the CDR3: TGCAGTGCTAGCCCAGACAGAAACTTTGGGACCGGGGAGCTGTTTTTT.